This T cell receptor beta chain was sequenced in a study of T cell responses to AZD1222 COVID-19 vaccine. Study outcomes and limitations: Unmutated regions of variants are reportedly targeted by nearly half of spike-specific TCRs.

V lost 5 bases, J lost 8 bases, and 10 bases stayed unmatched. CDR3 size: 14 residues. The germline gives CDR1 MDHEN, CDR2 SYDVKM. Here immunoSEQ multiplex PCR was the method, and the copy in TCRdb shows in-frame clones only, minus some. The sample lists some 200,000 clones, about nine tenths occurring once. To note about this clone: The antigen remains undetermined.

Sequences were derived from peripheral blood, sampled on day 0 of AZD1222 vaccination. The gene calls are TRBV28 and TRBJ1-2; TRBD1 matches at 8 bases. The source is an adult in good health. CDR3 residues: CASSPVFRGQGYTF. In nucleotides, the CDR3 is TGTGCCAGCAGTCCCGTCTTCAGGGGGCAAGGCTACACCTTC.